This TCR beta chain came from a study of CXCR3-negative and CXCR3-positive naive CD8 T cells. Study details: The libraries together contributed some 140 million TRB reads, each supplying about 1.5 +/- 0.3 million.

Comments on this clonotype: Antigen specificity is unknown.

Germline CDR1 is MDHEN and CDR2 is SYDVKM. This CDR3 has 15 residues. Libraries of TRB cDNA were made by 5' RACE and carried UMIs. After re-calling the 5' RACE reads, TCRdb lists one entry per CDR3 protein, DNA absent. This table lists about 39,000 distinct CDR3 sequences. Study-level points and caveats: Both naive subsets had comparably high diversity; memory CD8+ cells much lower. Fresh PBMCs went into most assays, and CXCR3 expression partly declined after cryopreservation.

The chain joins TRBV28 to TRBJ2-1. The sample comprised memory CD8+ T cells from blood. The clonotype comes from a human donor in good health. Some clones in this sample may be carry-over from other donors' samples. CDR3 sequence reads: CASSFGTSSYNEQFF.